A selection of T cell receptor beta chains follows, all from one sample in a study of blood T cell repertoires in COVID-19. Sequenced by immunoSEQ multiplex PCR; TCRdb stores in-frame clones only, minus some. The sample lists fewer than 700,000 clones; less than 90% were seen once. The sample consisted of peripheral blood. These receptors originate from a woman aged 45-65 years with COVID-19, enrolled during active disease. Both conserved end residues are part of each CDR3. The order of the fields is J gene, D gene, V gene, clone size, CDR3 protein, CDR3 DNA. A D gene is named only where the DNA matches it firmly. Not every row has a clone size; where given, it reads once, few, many or a size class.

TRBJ2-2	-	TRBV5-7	few	CASSLTGHTGELFF	TGTGCCAGCAGCTTGACTGGGCACACCGGGGAGCTGTTTTTT
TRBJ1-1	-	TRBV3-1/TRBV3-2	-	CASSPQLWRNTEAFF	TGTGCCAGCAGCCCCCAGCTATGGAGGAACACTGAAGCTTTCTTT
TRBJ2-5	TRBD2	TRBV5-1	few	CASSLDGLAGAQGETQYF	TGCGCCAGCAGCTTGGATGGGCTAGCGGGGGCCCAGGGAGAGACCCAGTACTTC
TRBJ2-2	-	TRBV3-1/TRBV3-2	-	CASSQEGGRETTNTGELFF	TGTGCCAGCAGCCAAGAGGGAGGCAGAGAGACGACGAACACCGGGGAGCTGTTTTTT
TRBJ1-1	-	TRBV19	-	CASIEVKGSEAFF	TGTGCCAGTATTGAGGTCAAGGGGTCTGAAGCTTTCTTT
TRBJ2-1	TRBD1	TRBV5-1	many	CASGQGKSEQFF	TGCGCCAGCGGACAGGGAAAGAGTGAGCAGTTCTTC
TRBJ1-1	-	TRBV6-5	-	CASSYRGGGSTEAFF	TGTGCCAGCAGTTACCGGGGAGGGGGTAGCACTGAAGCTTTCTTT
TRBJ1-2	-	TRBV18	-	CASSPRGTANYGYTF	TGTGCCAGCTCACCAAGGGGGACGGCTAACTATGGCTACACCTTC
TRBJ2-4	TRBD2	TRBV5-1	-	CASSVGRGGTIQYF	TGCGCCAGCAGCGTGGGAAGGGGAGGGACCATTCAGTACTTC
TRBJ1-1	-	TRBV7-6	-	CASSLGGGEEAFF	TGTGCCAGCAGCTTAGGAGGAGGGGAAGAAGCTTTCTTT
TRBJ2-4	-	TRBV27	once	CASSSRVLARAKNIQYF	TGTGCCAGCAGTTCTAGGGTACTAGCACGGGCCAAAAACATTCAGTACTTC
TRBJ1-6	-	TRBV12-5	-	CASGFRQDGSPLHF	TGTGCTAGTGGTTTCCGACAGGATGGTTCACCCCTCCACTTT
TRBJ1-5	-	TRBV7-8	-	CASSPRQRNQPQHF	TGTGCCAGCAGCCCCAGACAGCGCAATCAGCCCCAGCATTTT
TRBJ2-7	TRBD1	TRBV18	-	CASSPPKGTGGRQGEQYF	TGTGCCAGCTCACCACCGAAGGGGACAGGGGGTCGACAGGGCGAGCAGTACTTC
TRBJ1-3	TRBD1	TRBV29-1	-	CSCRTGSTGNTIYF	TGCAGCTGTAGGACAGGGAGCACTGGAAACACCATATATTTT
TRBJ1-1	-	TRBV25-1	-	CASSEVQGIEAFF	TGTGCCAGCAGTGAAGTACAGGGTATTGAAGCTTTCTTT
TRBJ1-1	TRBD1	TRBV7-2	few	CASSPPGQGHFGAFF	TGTGCCAGCAGCCCCCCGGGACAGGGCCATTTCGGAGCTTTCTTT
TRBJ1-6	-	TRBV7-9	-	CASSFLGANNSPLHF	TGTGCCAGCAGCTTTTTAGGAGCCAATAATTCACCCCTCCACTTT
TRBJ2-2	-	TRBV11-2	-	CASSFFTGPELFF	TGTGCCAGCAGCTTTTTTACAGGTCCGGAGCTGTTTTTT
TRBJ2-5	TRBD1	TRBV10-3	-	CAISPRDRGPETQYF	TGTGCCATCAGCCCCCGGGACAGGGGGCCAGAGACCCAGTACTTC
TRBJ2-7	-	TRBV30	-	CAWKYRSYELEQYF	TGTGCCTGGAAGTACCGCTCCTACGAGTTAGAGCAGTACTTC
TRBJ1-4	TRBD1	TRBV6-5	once	CASSDRGSAEKLFF	TGTGCCAGCAGCGACAGGGGCAGTGCAGAAAAACTGTTTTTT
TRBJ1-1	TRBD1	TRBV4-1	-	CASSRKFRDRQQHTEAFF	TGCGCCAGCAGCCGTAAGTTCCGGGACAGACAACAGCACACTGAAGCTTTCTTT
TRBJ2-3	-	TRBV6-4	few	CASSDESGADTQYF	TGTGCCAGCAGTGACGAGTCAGGCGCAGATACGCAGTATTTT
TRBJ2-2	TRBD1	TRBV2	-	CASSRTGANTGELFF	TGTGCCAGCAGTCGGACAGGCGCGAACACCGGGGAGCTGTTTTTT
TRBJ1-2	-	TRBV6-5	-	CASRLLRSYGYTF	TGTGCCAGCAGGCTCCTTAGGAGCTATGGCTACACCTTC
TRBJ2-7	-	TRBV3-1/TRBV3-2	-	CASSHFWGREQYF	TGTGCCAGCAGCCATTTCTGGGGGAGGGAGCAGTACTTC
TRBJ1-2	-	TRBV7-9	-	CASSLGRGPHDYTF	TGTGCCAGCAGCTTAGGGCGGGGACCCCACGACTACACCTTC